What follows describes a single TCR beta chain. 13 Jbeta primers and 60 Vbeta primers were used for the PCR. Libraries were prepared by immunoSEQ multiplex PCR; TCRdb keeps only in-frame clonotypes and omits some of them. Among under 130,000 clones, 76% were seen once, and the ten largest hold 10% to 13%. The ends lost 3 bases at V and 1 base at J; junction bases unmatched: 10. Germline V gives CDR1 SGDLS, CDR2 YYNGEE. The CDR3 consists of 17 residues. The data originate from a study of cytomegalovirus exposure and HLA in healthy donors. The sequencing input was PBMCs. The sequence was collected from a woman between 18 and 29 years old in good health and CMV-seropositive. The chain has TRBV9 and TRBJ2-3; TRBD2 matches at 8 bases. This CDR3 is CASSEDGRVVGTDTQYF. The CDR3 region has the DNA TGTGCCAGCAGCGAGGACGGGAGGGTGGTCGGCACAGATACGCAGTATTTT.